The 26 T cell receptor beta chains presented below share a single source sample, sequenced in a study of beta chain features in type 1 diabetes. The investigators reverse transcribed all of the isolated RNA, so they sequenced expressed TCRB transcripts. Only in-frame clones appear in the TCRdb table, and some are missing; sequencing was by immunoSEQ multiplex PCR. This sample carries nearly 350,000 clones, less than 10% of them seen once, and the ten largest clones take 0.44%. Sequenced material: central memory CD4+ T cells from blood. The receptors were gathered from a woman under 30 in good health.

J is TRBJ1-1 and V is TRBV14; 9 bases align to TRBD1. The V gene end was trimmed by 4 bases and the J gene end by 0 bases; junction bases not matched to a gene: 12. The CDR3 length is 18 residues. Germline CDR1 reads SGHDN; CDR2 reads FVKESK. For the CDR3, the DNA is TGTGCCAGCAGCCGGGTCACAGGGGGCGTTACCATGAACACTGAAGCTTTCTTT. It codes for CASSRVTGGVTMNTEAFF. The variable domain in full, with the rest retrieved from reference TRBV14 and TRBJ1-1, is EAGVTQFPSHSVIEKGQTVTLRCDPISGHDNLYWYRRVMGKEIKFLLHFVKESKQDESGMPNNRFLAERTGGTYSTLKVQPAELEDSGVYFCASSRVTGGVTMNTEAFFGQGTRLTVV.

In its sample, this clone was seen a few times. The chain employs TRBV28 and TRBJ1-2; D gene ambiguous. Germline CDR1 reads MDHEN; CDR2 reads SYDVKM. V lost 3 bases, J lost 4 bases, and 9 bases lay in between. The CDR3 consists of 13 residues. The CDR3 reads CASSFVNSYGYTF. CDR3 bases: TGTGCCAGCAGTTTCGTGAATTCCTATGGCTACACCTTC.

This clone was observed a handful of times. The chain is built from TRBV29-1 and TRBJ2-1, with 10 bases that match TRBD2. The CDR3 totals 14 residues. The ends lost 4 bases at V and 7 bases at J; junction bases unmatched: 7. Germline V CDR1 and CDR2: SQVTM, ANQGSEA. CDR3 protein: CSVVELAGRNEQFF. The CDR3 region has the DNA TGCAGCGTTGTGGAACTAGCGGGACGGAATGAGCAGTTCTTC.

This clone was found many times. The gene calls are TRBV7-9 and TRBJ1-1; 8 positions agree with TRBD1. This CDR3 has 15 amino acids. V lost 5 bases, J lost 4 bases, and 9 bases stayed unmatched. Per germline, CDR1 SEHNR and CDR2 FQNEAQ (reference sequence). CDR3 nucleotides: TGTGCCAGCAGCCCTAGGACAGGGACGGTCACTGAAGCTTTCTTT. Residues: CASSPRTGTVTEAFF.

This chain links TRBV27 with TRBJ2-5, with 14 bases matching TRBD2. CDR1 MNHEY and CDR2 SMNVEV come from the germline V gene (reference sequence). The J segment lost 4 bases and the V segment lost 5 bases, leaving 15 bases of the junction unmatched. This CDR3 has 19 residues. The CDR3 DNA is TGTGCCAGCAGTCCAAGGACTAGCGGGAGGACCCGGGGTGGAGAGACCCAGTACTTC. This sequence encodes CASSPRTSGRTRGGETQYF.

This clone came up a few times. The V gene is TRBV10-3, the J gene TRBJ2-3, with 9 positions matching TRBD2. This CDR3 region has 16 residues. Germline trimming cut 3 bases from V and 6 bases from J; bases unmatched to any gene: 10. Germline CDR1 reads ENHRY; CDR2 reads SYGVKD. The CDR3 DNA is TGTGCCATCAGTGAATCCGGGGCTAGCGGGATGGATACGCAGTATTTT. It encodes CAISESGASGMDTQYF.

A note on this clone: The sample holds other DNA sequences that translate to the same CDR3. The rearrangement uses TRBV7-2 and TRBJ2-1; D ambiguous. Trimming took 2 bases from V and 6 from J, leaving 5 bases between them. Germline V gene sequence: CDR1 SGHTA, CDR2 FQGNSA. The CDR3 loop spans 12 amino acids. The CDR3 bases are TGTGCCAGCAGCTTATGGCGCAATGAGCAGTTCTTC. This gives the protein CASSLWRNEQFF.

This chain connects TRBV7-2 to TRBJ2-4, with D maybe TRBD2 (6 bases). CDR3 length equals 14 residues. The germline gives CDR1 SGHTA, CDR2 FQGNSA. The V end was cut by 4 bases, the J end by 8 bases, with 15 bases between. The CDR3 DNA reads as TGTGCCAGCAGCTATGGGGGGACTTTGGACATTCAGTACTTC. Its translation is CASSYGGTLDIQYF.

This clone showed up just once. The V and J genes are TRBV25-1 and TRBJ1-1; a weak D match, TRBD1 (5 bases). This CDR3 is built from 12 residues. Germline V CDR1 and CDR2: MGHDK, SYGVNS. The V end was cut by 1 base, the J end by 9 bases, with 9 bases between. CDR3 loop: CASSESGAQAFF. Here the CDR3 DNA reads TGTGCCAGCAGTGAATCCGGGGCACAAGCTTTCTTT.

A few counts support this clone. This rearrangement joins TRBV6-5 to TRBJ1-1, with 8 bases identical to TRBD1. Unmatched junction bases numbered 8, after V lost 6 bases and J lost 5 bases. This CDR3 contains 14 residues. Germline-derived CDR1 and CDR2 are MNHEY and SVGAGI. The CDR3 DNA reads TGTGCCAGCAGCCAAGGACAGGGAATGACTGAAGCTTTCTTT. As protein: CASSQGQGMTEAFF.

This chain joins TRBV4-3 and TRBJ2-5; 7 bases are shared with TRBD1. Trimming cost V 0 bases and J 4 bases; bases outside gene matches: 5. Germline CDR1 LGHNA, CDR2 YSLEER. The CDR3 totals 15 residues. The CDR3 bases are TGCGCCAGCAGCCAAGATCTTGACAGGGTAGAGACCCAGTACTTC. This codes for CASSQDLDRVETQYF.

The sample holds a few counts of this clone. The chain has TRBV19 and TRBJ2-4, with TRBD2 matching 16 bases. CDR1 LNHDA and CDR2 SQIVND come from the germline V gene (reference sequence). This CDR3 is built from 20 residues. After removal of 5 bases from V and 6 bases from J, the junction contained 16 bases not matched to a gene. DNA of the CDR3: TGTGCCAGTAGTCCGGGACTAGCGGGAGGGACTGGATATCTCGGAAACATTCAGTACTTC. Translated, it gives CASSPGLAGGTGYLGNIQYF.

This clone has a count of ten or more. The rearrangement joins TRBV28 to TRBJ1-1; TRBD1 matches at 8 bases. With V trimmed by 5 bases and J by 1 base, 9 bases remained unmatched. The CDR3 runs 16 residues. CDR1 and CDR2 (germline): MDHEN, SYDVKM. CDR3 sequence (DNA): TGTGCCAGCAGTCCCCCCGTCGGACAGGGGAACACTGAAGCTTTCTTT. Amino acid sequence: CASSPPVGQGNTEAFF.

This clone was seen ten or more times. The CDR3, as DNA: TGTGCCATCAGGGGACTAGCGGGAGATTTTAGCAATGAGCAGTTCTTC. The encoded protein is CAIRGLAGDFSNEQFF. The rearrangement uses TRBV10-3 and TRBJ2-1, with 14 bases matching TRBD2. Germline V CDR1 and CDR2: ENHRY, SYGVKD. V shed 6 bases, J shed 6 bases, and the junction held 7 bases outside the gene matches. The CDR3 runs 16 residues.

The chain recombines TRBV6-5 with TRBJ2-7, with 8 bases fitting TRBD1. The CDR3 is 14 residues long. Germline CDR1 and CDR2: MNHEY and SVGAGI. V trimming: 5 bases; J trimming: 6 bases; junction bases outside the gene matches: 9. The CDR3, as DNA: TGTGCCAGCAGTCCTCGGACAGGGAGTGGCGAGCAGTACTTC. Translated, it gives CASSPRTGSGEQYF.

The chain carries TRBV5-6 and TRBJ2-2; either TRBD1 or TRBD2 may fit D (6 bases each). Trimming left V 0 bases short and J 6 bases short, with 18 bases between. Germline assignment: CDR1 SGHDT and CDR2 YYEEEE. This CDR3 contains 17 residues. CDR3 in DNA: TGTGCCAGCAGCTTGGTCGGGGGCGACGGAGTGGCCGGGGAGCTGTTTTTT. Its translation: CASSLVGGDGVAGELFF. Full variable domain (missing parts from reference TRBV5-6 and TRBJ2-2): DAGVTQSPTHLIKTRGQQVTLRCSPKSGHDTVSWYQQALGQGPQFIFQYYEEEERQRGNFPDRFSGHQFPNYSSELNVNALLLGDSALYLCASSLVGGDGVAGELFFGEGSRLTVL.

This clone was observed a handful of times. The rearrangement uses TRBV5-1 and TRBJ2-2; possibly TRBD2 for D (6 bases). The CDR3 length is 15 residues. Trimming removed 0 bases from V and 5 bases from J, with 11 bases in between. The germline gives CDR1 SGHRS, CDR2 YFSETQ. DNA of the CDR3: TGCGCCAGCAGCTTGGACTGGGGGAGGACCGGGGAGCTGTTTTTT. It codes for CASSLDWGRTGELFF.

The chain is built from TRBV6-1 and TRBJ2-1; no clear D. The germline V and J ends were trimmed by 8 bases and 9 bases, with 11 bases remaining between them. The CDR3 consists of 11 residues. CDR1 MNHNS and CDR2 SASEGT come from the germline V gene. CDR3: CASLYAAEQFF. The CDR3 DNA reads TGTGCCAGCCTCTACGCCGCTGAGCAGTTCTTC.

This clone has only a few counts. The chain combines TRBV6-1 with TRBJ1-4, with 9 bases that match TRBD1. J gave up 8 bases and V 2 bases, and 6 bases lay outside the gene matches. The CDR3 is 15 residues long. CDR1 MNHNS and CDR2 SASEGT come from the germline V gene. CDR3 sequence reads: CASSELGTGQEKLFF. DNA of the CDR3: TGTGCCAGCAGTGAACTCGGGACAGGGCAGGAAAAACTGTTTTTT.

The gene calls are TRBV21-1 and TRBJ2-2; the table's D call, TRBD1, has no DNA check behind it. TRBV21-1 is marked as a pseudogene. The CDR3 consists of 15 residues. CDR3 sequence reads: CASRTGQIHAGELFF. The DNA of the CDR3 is TGTGCCAGCAGGACAGGGCAGATACACGCCGGGGAGCTGTTTTTT.

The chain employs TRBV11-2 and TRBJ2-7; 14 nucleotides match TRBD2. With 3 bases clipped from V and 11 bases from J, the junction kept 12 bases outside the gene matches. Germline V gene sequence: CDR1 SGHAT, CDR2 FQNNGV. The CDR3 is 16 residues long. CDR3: CASSFQSGTSGRLEYF. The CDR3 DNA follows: TGTGCCAGCAGCTTCCAGAGTGGGACTAGCGGGAGATTGGAGTACTTC.

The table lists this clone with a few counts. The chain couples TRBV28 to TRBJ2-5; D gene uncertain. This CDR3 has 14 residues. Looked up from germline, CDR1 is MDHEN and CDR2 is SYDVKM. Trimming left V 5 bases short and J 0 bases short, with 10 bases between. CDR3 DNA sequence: TGTGCCAGCAGTGGTGGGAACAACCAAGAGACCCAGTACTTC. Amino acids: CASSGGNNQETQYF.

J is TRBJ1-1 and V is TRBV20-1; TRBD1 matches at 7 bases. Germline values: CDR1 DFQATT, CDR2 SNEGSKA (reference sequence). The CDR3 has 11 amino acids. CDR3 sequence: CGQQGMTEAFF. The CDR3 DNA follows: TGCGGCCAACAGGGGATGACTGAAGCTTTCTTT.

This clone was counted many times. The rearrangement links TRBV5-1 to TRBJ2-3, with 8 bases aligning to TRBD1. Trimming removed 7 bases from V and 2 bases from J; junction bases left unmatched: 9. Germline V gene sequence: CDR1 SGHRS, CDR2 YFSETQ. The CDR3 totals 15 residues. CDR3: CASGDRGDYTDTQYF. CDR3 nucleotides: TGCGCCAGCGGAGACAGGGGAGATTACACAGATACGCAGTATTTT.

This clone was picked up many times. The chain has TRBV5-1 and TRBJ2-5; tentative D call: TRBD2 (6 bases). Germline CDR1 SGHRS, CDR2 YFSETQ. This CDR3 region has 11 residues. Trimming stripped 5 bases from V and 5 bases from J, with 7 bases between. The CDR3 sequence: CASSAGETQYF. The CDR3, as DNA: TGCGCCAGCAGTGCGGGGGAGACCCAGTACTTC.

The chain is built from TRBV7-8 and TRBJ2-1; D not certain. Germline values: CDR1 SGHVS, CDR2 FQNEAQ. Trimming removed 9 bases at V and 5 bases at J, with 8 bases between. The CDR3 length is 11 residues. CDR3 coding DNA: TGTGCCAGTAAAAGCCACAATGAGCAGTTCTTC. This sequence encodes CASKSHNEQFF.